This TCR beta chain was captured by sequencing in a study of regulatory T cells in long-lasting Graves disease. Regarding the study as a whole: The sample size was small, and this may have reduced accuracy. Persistent disease was associated with favored TRBV28 usage and with favored use of TRBJ1-2 and TRBJ2-5.

To make TCR beta libraries, researchers used iRepertoire HTBI primers and Arm-PCR of CDR3 regions. From the multiplex PCR reads, TCRdb called clonotypes with MiXCR, one entry per CDR3 protein. The sample holds under 250,000 distinct CDR3 sequences; around 20% are singletons and the top ten take approximately 15%. This clonotype was counted many times. Its antigen remains unknown. The time point denotes: newly diagnosed GD, antithyroid drugs for less than 3 months. PBMC-derived RNA was used for the TCR library. Diagnoses of Graves' disease were made by American Thyroid Association guidelines. The length of the CDR3 is 14 residues. The ends lost 4 bases at V and 5 bases at J; junction bases unmatched: 10. The germline V gene has CDR1 SQVTM and CDR2 ANQGSEA.

Specimen: peripheral blood mononuclear cells (PBMCs), collected at new diagnosis, from a patient treated with antithyroid drugs. This receptor was identified in a female donor with Graves disease. This rearrangement joins TRBV29-1 to TRBJ1-1, with 7 bases that match TRBD1. CDR3 sequence reads: CSVVPRGLGTEAFF. The DNA for the CDR3 is TGCAGCGTTGTTCCCAGGGGGTTAGGGACTGAAGCTTTCTTT.